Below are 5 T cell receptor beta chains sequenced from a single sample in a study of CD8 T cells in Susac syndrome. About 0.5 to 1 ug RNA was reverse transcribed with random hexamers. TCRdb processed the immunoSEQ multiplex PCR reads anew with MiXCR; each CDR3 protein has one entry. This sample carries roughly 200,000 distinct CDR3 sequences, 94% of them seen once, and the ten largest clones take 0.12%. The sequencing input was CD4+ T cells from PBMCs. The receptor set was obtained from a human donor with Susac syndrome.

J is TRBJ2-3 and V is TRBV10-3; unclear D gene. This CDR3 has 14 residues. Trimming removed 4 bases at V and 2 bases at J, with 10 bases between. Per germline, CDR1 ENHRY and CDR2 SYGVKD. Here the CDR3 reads CAISGGVFTDTQYF. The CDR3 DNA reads TGTGCCATCAGTGGAGGTGTGTTCACAGATACGCAGTATTTT.

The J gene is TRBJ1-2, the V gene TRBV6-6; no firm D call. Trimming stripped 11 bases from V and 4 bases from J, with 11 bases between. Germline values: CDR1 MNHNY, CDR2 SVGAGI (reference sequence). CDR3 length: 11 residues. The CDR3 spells CAATGSYGYTF. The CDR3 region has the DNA TGTGCCGCAACGGGGAGCTATGGCTACACCTTC.

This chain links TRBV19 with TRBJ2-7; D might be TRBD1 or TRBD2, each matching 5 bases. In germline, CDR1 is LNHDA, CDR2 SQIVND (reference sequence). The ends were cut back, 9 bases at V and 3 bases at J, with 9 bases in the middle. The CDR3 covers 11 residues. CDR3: CASQGDYEQYF. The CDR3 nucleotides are TGTGCCAGCCAGGGAGACTACGAGCAGTACTTC.

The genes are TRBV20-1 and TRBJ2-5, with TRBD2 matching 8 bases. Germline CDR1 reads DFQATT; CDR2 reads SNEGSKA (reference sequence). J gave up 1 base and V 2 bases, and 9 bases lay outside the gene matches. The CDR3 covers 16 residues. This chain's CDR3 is CSARPLRGGRQETQYF. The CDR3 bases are TGCAGTGCTAGACCCCTTCGCGGGGGGCGCCAAGAGACCCAGTACTTC.

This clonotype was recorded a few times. CDR3 nucleotide sequence: TGTGCCAGCAGTCCGGTGGCAGATTTCGGCGATGGCTACACCTTC. It translates to CASSPVADFGDGYTF. The V call is TRBV6-1, the J call TRBJ1-2; the D is unclear. The CDR3 loop spans 15 amino acids. The V gene's germline CDR1 is MNHNS and CDR2 SASEGT. Trimming took 5 bases from V and 6 from J, leaving 19 bases between them.